This T cell receptor (beta chain) was recovered during a study of cytomegalovirus exposure and HLA in healthy donors. Looking at the study overall: Of all 400 or so donors who were genotyped, about 84% belonged to the Caucasian-associated ancestry cluster.

Germline loops: CDR1 SQVTM, CDR2 ANQGSEA. The CDR3 totals 12 residues. V was shortened by 5 bases and J by 2 bases, with 9 bases between the two germline ends. Vbeta (60) and Jbeta (13) primers were used in the PCR. Some clones are missing from TCRdb's copy, which holds only in-frame ones; the method was immunoSEQ multiplex PCR. The sample yields 50,000 or so clones, 73% seen once. V usage is TRBV29-1 and J usage is TRBJ1-2, with D unclear. The receptor was isolated from a man between 18 and 29 years old in good health and CMV-seronegative. Specimen: PBMCs. The DNA of the CDR3 is TGCAGCGTTAGCGATAGAAACTATGGCTACACCTTC. Translated: CSVSDRNYGYTF. The complete variable domain, with remaining parts taken from reference TRBV29-1 and TRBJ1-2, reads SAVISQKPSRDICQRGTSLTIQCQVDSQVTMMFWYRQQPGQSLTLIATANQGSEATYESGFVIDKFPISRPNLTFSTLTVSNMSPEDSSIYLCSVSDRNYGYTFGSGTRLTVV.